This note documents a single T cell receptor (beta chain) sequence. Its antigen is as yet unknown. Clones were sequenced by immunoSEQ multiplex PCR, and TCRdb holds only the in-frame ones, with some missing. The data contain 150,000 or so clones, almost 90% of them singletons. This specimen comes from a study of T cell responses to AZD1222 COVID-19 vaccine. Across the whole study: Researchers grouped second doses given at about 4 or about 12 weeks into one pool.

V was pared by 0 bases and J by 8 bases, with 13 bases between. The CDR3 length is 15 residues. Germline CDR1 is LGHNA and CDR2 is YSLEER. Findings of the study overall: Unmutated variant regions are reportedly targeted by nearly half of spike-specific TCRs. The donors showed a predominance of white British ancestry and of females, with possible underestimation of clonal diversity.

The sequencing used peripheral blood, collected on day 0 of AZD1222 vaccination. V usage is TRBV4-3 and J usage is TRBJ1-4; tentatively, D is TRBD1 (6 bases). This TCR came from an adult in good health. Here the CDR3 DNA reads TGCGCCAGCAGCCAAGATAGGACAGTCGGCGAAAAACTGTTTTTT. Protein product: CASSQDRTVGEKLFF.